The clone carrying this TCR beta chain was counted once. The record originates from a study of siplizumab effects on memory and regulatory T cells. Data came from immunoSEQ multiplex PCR; TCRdb stores just in-frame clones and leaves some out. The sample contains approximately 50,000 clones, 93% of which appear only once. The germline V gene encodes CDR1 SEHNR and CDR2 FQNEAQ (reference sequence). The CDR3 covers 13 residues. Trimming removed 5 bases at V and 6 bases at J, with 11 bases between. This receptor was taken from a human donor in good health. Sequences were obtained from CD8+ T cells sorted from blood. The genes are TRBV7-9 and TRBJ1-5, with D unclear. The CDR3 spells CASSADGFQPQHF. CDR3 nucleotides: TGTGCCAGCAGCGCGGACGGTTTTCAGCCCCAGCATTTT.